A selection of T cell receptor beta chains follows, all from one sample in a study of CD8 T cells in ankylosing spondylitis. One entry per CDR3 protein, called by TCRdb with MiXCR from the 5' RACE reads. The sample records around 250,000 distinct CDR3 sequences, around a tenth being singletons. The specimen was blood, either unsorted or a sorted T cell fraction (not recorded which). All receptors come from a male donor with ankylosing spondylitis or in good health (not recorded which). Each CDR3 is given with its conserved first and last residue. D genes are given only for firm matches. Rows may omit the clone size; those that give it use once, few, many or a size class.

TGTGCCAGCAGCTCGACAGGGGCGGAACCGACGACCGAAGCTTTCTTT	CASSSTGAEPTTEAFF	TRBD1	TRBJ1-1	TRBV5-5	16	few
TGTGCCAGCAGCGTAGAGGGGGGGGGCCTCGACACCGGGGAGCTGTTTTTT	CASSVEGGGLDTGELFF	.	TRBJ2-2	TRBV9	17	few
TGTGCCAGCAGTTTAGGGGACCGCACAGATACGCAGTATTTT	CASSLGDRTDTQYF	.	TRBJ2-3	TRBV28	14	few
TGTGCCAGCAGCTTAGGATGGGGAGGGGGCAGTATCGGTGAGCAGTTCTTC	CASSLGWGGGSIGEQFF	.	TRBJ2-1	TRBV11-2	17	few
TGTGCCAGCAGTGAAGAGGGCCAGGGGGAGGGCAATCAGCCCCAGCATTTT	CASSEEGQGEGNQPQHF	TRBD1	TRBJ1-5	TRBV25-1	17	many
TGCAGTGCTAGAGTAGGTCTGGGCACAGATACGCAGTATTTT	CSARVGLGTDTQYF	.	TRBJ2-3	TRBV20-1	14	many
TGTGCCAGCAGTTACTCGCCGGAGGGGTCCGGGGAGCTGTTTTTT	CASSYSPEGSGELFF	.	TRBJ2-2	TRBV6-2/TRBV6-3	15	many
TGTGCCACCAGCTACTCTAGCGGAAGCACCGGGGAGCTGTTTTTT	CATSYSSGSTGELFF	TRBD2	TRBJ2-2	TRBV15	15	.
TGTGCCAGCAGTTACGAGGGAGGGTACAATGAGCAGTTCTTC	CASSYEGGYNEQFF	TRBD2	TRBJ2-1	TRBV6-2/TRBV6-3	14	.
TGTGCTACCAGGGAGTCAACTGAAGCTTTCTTT	CATRESTEAFF	.	TRBJ1-1	TRBV12-3/TRBV12-4	11	many
TGCGCCAGCTGCTGCTCGACAGGGGAGGCAGATACGCAGTATTTT	CASCCSTGEADTQYF	TRBD1	TRBJ2-3	TRBV5-1	15	.
TGTGCCAGCAGTGGCCTAGCGGGAGGGTCCTACGAGCAGTACTTC	CASSGLAGGSYEQYF	TRBD2	TRBJ2-7	TRBV2	15	many
TGTGCCAGCCGTGGGGGACTAGCTACAGATACGCAGTATTTT	CASRGGLATDTQYF	TRBD2	TRBJ2-3	TRBV6-1	14	many
TGCAGTTCTAGAGAGGCTCCGGGCCTAGCGGGGGGGTCATCCTACAATGAGCAGTTCTTC	CSSREAPGLAGGSSYNEQFF	TRBD2	TRBJ2-1	TRBV20-1	20	.
TGCGCCAGCAGCTTGGACGGGAGAGGTTCCGGGGAGCTGTTTTTT	CASSLDGRGSGELFF	.	TRBJ2-2	TRBV5-1	15	many
TGCGCCAGCAGCCAAGAAAGCTTACTCTCCTACGAGCAGTACTTC	CASSQESLLSYEQYF	.	TRBJ2-7	TRBV4-1	15	.
TGTGCCAGCAGTGACCAGTTCGGGGTCGGGGAGACCCAGTACTTC	CASSDQFGVGETQYF	.	TRBJ2-5	TRBV2	15	many
TGCGCCAGCACCCCCGGGCAGTACTTC	CASTPGQYF	.	TRBJ2-7	TRBV5-1	9	many
TGTGCCATCACCGACACGGACCCTTGGGAGCAGTTCTTC	CAITDTDPWEQFF	.	TRBJ2-1	TRBV10-3	13	many
TGTGCCAGCAGGACCGCGCTAGGATCCGATACGCAGTATTTT	CASRTALGSDTQYF	.	TRBJ2-3	TRBV25-1	14	.
TGTGCCAGCAGCGAGCGGGGAGAATACAATGAGCAGTTCTTC	CASSERGEYNEQFF	TRBD2	TRBJ2-1	TRBV6-2/TRBV6-3	14	many
TGCAGTGCAACAGATCCAGGGAGTGCGACAGATACGCAGTATTTT	CSATDPGSATDTQYF	.	TRBJ2-3	TRBV20-1	15	many
TGTGCCAGCAGTTTAGGGACAGGGCCCGGAAACACCATATATTTT	CASSLGTGPGNTIYF	TRBD1	TRBJ1-3	TRBV28	15	few
TGTGCCAGCAGCAAGGGACTAGCGGGAGGGCCGACCGAGCAGTACTTC	CASSKGLAGGPTEQYF	TRBD2	TRBJ2-7	TRBV7-8	16	few
TGTGCCAGCAGGGCCGGGACAGGTCCGGGAAACACCATATATTTT	CASRAGTGPGNTIYF	TRBD1	TRBJ1-3	TRBV12-3/TRBV12-4	15	many
TGTGCCAGCAGTGAACCCGGATCTGGAAACACCATATATTTT	CASSEPGSGNTIYF	.	TRBJ1-3	TRBV25-1	14	.
TGTGCCACCAGAGGCAACAGGGGGGATGAAGAGACCCAGTACTTC	CATRGNRGDEETQYF	TRBD1	TRBJ2-5	TRBV24-1	15	.
TGTGCCAGCAGCTTCCGTTTGGGGTTCGCCAAAGAGACCCAGTACTTC	CASSFRLGFAKETQYF	.	TRBJ2-5	TRBV5-8	16	many
TGTGCCAGCAGCCTAGGATTTGGCACTGAAGCTTTCTTT	CASSLGFGTEAFF	.	TRBJ1-1	TRBV3-1	13	.
TGCGCCAGCAGCCGACACGGCAGGGTGGGTTATGGCTACACCTTC	CASSRHGRVGYGYTF	.	TRBJ1-2	TRBV5-1	15	many
TGTGCCAGCAGCTCCTTTGGACGAAGCACAGATACGCAGTATTTT	CASSSFGRSTDTQYF	.	TRBJ2-3	TRBV7-9	15	.
TGTGCCAGCAGTTTAGGCGGGGGCCCTTTCAATGAGCAGTTCTTC	CASSLGGGPFNEQFF	.	TRBJ2-1	TRBV27	15	many
TGTGCCAGCAGTTTTAGACAGGGGGGAAGCCATGAGCAGTTCTTC	CASSFRQGGSHEQFF	TRBD1	TRBJ2-1	TRBV7-8	15	many
TGTGCCAGCAGCGTAGGATGGACCTCGAACTATGGCTACACCTTC	CASSVGWTSNYGYTF	.	TRBJ1-2	TRBV9	15	few
TGTGCATCACGGGAGGTTAGGAGGGGAGAGCAGTTCTTC	CASREVRRGEQFF	TRBD2	TRBJ2-1	TRBV6-2/TRBV6-3	13	.
TGTGCCAGCAGCTTAGACAGTGCATACACCCCGTTCCAAGAGACCCAGTACTTC	CASSLDSAYTPFQETQYF	.	TRBJ2-5	TRBV11-1	18	.
TGTGCCATCAGTGAGTGGGGCGCGGGTGAGACCCAGTACTTC	CAISEWGAGETQYF	.	TRBJ2-5	TRBV10-3	14	many
TGTGCCAGCAGCGCCGGCGATAGCGGGATTAGGGAGCAGTTCTTC	CASSAGDSGIREQFF	TRBD2	TRBJ2-1	TRBV9	15	many
TGTGCCAGCAGGAAGACAGGACAAGAGACCCAGTACTTC	CASRKTGQETQYF	.	TRBJ2-5	TRBV6-1	13	many
TGCGCCAGCAGACCTGGACAGATTATGAACACCGGGGAGCTGTTTTTT	CASRPGQIMNTGELFF	.	TRBJ2-2	TRBV5-1	16	few
TGTGCCAGCGGACGGGGAGGGTCAGATACCGGGGAGCTGTTTTTT	CASGRGGSDTGELFF	TRBD2	TRBJ2-2	TRBV12-3/TRBV12-4	15	.